The sequence of this TCR beta chain was determined in a study of blood T cell repertoires in COVID-19. Study-wide background: Sites in the United States, Italy and Spain provided acute and convalescent COVID-19 samples. T cells, B-cell-depleted T cells, or PBMCs provided the cDNA or gDNA that served as material.

Authors' methods: Estimates of nucleated cell counts were drawn from the amplification of reference gene primers. Assay: immunoSEQ multiplex PCR; the TCRdb copy retains only in-frame clones and omits some. That table is the source of V, J and clone size, and D and trimming were worked out from the DNA. The profile shows about 360,000 clones, about 83% of them singletons. The germline gives CDR1 MDHEN, CDR2 SYDVKM. V was trimmed by 6 bases and J by 4 bases, leaving 15 bases between them. The CDR3 totals 14 residues. The sample was peripheral blood. The TCR originated in a man under 40 with active or convalescent COVID-19. This chain joins TRBV28 and TRBJ1-2, with unresolved D. DNA of the CDR3: TGTGCCAGCAGAATCGGGAGGGCGAGCTATGGCTACACCTTC. Translation: CASRIGRASYGYTF.